Following are 18 T cell receptor beta chains from one sample sequenced in a study of T cell repertoires in cytomegalovirus infection. Each CDR3 protein is one row after TCRdb ran MiXCR on the reads. The sample records approximately 700,000 distinct CDR3 sequences, roughly 36% being singletons. Specimen: PBMCs. Receptors were obtained from a human donor in good health (CMV status not recorded). Some clones in this sample may be carry-over from other donors' samples.

Only a few counts were recorded for this clonotype. The V call is TRBV19, the J call TRBJ2-7; maybe TRBD1 (5 bases). There are 11 residues in the CDR3. Germline loops: CDR1 LNHDA, CDR2 SQIVND (reference sequence). The ends were cut back, 5 bases at V and 7 bases at J, with 9 bases in the middle. CDR3 in DNA: TGTGCCAGTAGTGATTCAGGGGAGCAGTACTTC. It is translated as CASSDSGEQYF.

In its sample, this clonotype was seen a few times. The J gene is TRBJ1-1, the V gene TRBV25-1; maybe TRBD1 (5 bases). V lost 6 bases, J lost 1 base, and 9 bases lay in between. Germline CDR1 and CDR2: MGHDK and SYGVNS. The CDR3 is 13 amino acids. The CDR3 coding sequence is TGTGCCAGCAGCATCGGGGCGAACACTGAAGCTTTCTTT. Amino acids: CASSIGANTEAFF.

This clonotype was counted a few times. This chain links TRBV7-2 with TRBJ2-1, with a possible D match to TRBD2 (6 bases). The CDR3 runs 14 residues. Deletions cut 5 bases from V and 2 bases from J, with 10 bases between. Germline CDR1 reads SGHTA; CDR2 reads FQGNSA. The CDR3 bases are TGTGCCAGCAGCATCCGGGAGCCCTACAATGAGCAGTTCTTC. It specifies CASSIREPYNEQFF.

V and J are TRBV5-1 and TRBJ1-1, with D unclear. The germline V gene encodes CDR1 SGHRS and CDR2 YFSETQ. This CDR3 is 14 amino acids long. V was shortened by 5 bases and J by 4 bases, with 15 bases between the two germline ends. CDR3 amino acids: CASRVGSLGTEAFF. The CDR3 DNA sequence: TGCGCCAGCAGGGTTGGCAGCCTAGGCACTGAAGCTTTCTTT. Variable domain in full (rest from reference TRBV5-1 and TRBJ1-1): KAGVTQTPRYLIKTRGQQVTLSCSPISGHRSVSWYQQTPGQGLQFLFEYFSETQRNKGNFPGRFSGRQFSNSRSEMNVSTLELGDSALYLCASRVGSLGTEAFFGQGTRLTVV.

The rearrangement joins TRBV28 to TRBJ1-3; D gene unclear. Trimming stripped 3 bases from V and 4 bases from J, with 10 bases between. Per the germline V gene, CDR1 is MDHEN and CDR2 is SYDVKM. The CDR3 contains 14 residues. In DNA, the CDR3 is TGTGCCAGCAGTTTTGCGGGTCCCGGAAACACCATATATTTT. This gives the protein CASSFAGPGNTIYF.

This clonotype has at least ten counts. The V call is TRBV12-3 or TRBV12-4, the J call TRBJ1-6, with 7 bases aligning to TRBD1. The trim removed 6 bases at V and 5 bases at J, leaving 4 bases unmatched. The length of the CDR3 is 14 residues. CDR3: CASSLGTDNSPLHF. The CDR3 region has the DNA TGTGCCAGCAGCCTTGGGACAGATAATTCACCCCTCCACTTT.

This clonotype has more than one count but fewer than ten. This rearrangement joins TRBV5-6 to TRBJ2-5; D is tentatively TRBD1 or TRBD2 (6 bases each). Germline V lookup: CDR1 SGHDT, CDR2 YYEEEE. The V end was cut by 3 bases, the J end by 5 bases, with 20 bases between. The length of the CDR3 is 16 residues. CDR3 sequence reads: CASSWGASPSSETQYF. The CDR3 DNA follows: TGTGCCAGCAGCTGGGGGGCCAGCCCCTCCTCGGAGACCCAGTACTTC.

This clonotype was seen more than once but under ten times. V usage is TRBV6-1 and J usage is TRBJ1-2; 7 bases fit TRBD1. V shed 2 bases, J shed 4 bases, and the junction held 4 bases outside the gene matches. This CDR3 is 14 amino acids long. CDR1 is MNHNS and CDR2 is SASEGT in the germline V gene. This chain's CDR3 is CASSERGGIYGYTF. The CDR3 DNA follows: TGTGCCAGCAGTGAACGAGGGGGCATCTATGGCTACACCTTC.

The chain couples TRBV15 to TRBJ2-7; D is unresolved. CDR3 size: 15 residues. From germline, CDR1 is LNHNV and CDR2 YYDKDF (reference sequence). Trimming removed 0 bases from V and 4 bases from J, with 13 bases in between. This CDR3 reads CATSRDPAGPYEQYF. Written as DNA, the CDR3 is TGTGCCACCAGCAGAGACCCGGCAGGACCTTACGAGCAGTACTTC.

V and J are TRBV28 and TRBJ1-1; TRBD1 is a possible D gene (6 bases). The CDR3 loop spans 15 amino acids. CDR1 MDHEN and CDR2 SYDVKM come from the germline V gene. Between the trimmed V and J ends, which lost 6 bases and 6 bases, there was a span of 20 bases. CDR3 bases: TGTGCCAGCAGCCCTCCCAGGGGCGGGGGCGCTGAAGCTTTCTTT. Protein product: CASSPPRGGGAEAFF. The variable domain in full, completed from reference TRBV28 and TRBJ1-1, reads DVKVTQSSRYLVKRTGEKVFLECVQDMDHENMFWYRQDPGLGLRLIYFSYDVKMKEKGDIPEGYSVSREKKERFSLILESASTNQTSMYLCASSPPRGGGAEAFFGQGTRLTVV.

The V gene is TRBV7-8, the J gene TRBJ2-5; 10 bases agree with TRBD1. J was trimmed by 3 bases and V by 5 bases; bases with no gene match: 3. The germline V gene encodes CDR1 SGHVS and CDR2 FQNEAQ. This CDR3 comprises 14 residues. The CDR3: CASSRDRGEETQYF. In nucleotides, the CDR3 is TGTGCCAGCAGCCGGGACAGGGGAGAAGAGACCCAGTACTTC.

This sequence joins TRBV10-3 and TRBJ1-1; D gene uncertain. This CDR3 region has 12 residues. Trimming took off 1 base at V and 7 bases at J, with 7 bases between the two ends. From germline, CDR1 is ENHRY and CDR2 SYGVKD. The CDR3 protein is CAISEFPGEAFF. CDR3 DNA sequence: TGTGCCATCAGTGAGTTTCCCGGTGAAGCTTTCTTT.

This clonotype was seen once. The J gene is TRBJ1-1, the V gene TRBV5-6, with 9 bases lining up with TRBD1. The CDR3 is 14 residues long. Germline lookup yields CDR1 SGHDT and CDR2 YYEEEE. The trim removed 7 bases at V and 1 base at J, leaving 5 bases unmatched. DNA for the CDR3: TGTGCCAGCGCAACAGGGGGCGAGAACACTGAAGCTTTCTTT. The encoded protein is CASATGGENTEAFF.

This clonotype was counted a single time. This chain uses TRBV25-1 with TRBJ1-2, with 7 bases identical to TRBD1. Losses at the gene ends were 2 bases for V and 6 bases for J; bases not matched to a gene: 6. CDR1 MGHDK and CDR2 SYGVNS come from the germline V gene. This CDR3 comprises 14 residues. The CDR3 region has the DNA TGTGCCAGCAGTGAAGCGGCCGGGACAGATGGCTACACCTTC. The encoded protein is CASSEAAGTDGYTF.

In its sample, this clonotype was seen a few times. The chain uses TRBV7-2 and TRBJ1-5; perhaps TRBD1 as D (5 bases). This CDR3 contains 15 residues. The V gene lost 0 bases and the J gene lost 6 bases, with 12 bases spanning the gap. Germline values: CDR1 SGHTA, CDR2 FQGNSA. This chain's CDR3 is CASSLAGGYGQPQHF. The CDR3, as DNA: TGTGCCAGCAGCTTAGCGGGGGGATATGGTCAGCCCCAGCATTTT. The variable domain in full, with the rest retrieved from reference TRBV7-2 and TRBJ1-5, is GAGVSQSPSNKVTEKGKDVELRCDPISGHTALYWYRQSLGQGLEFLIYFQGNSAPDKSGLPSDRFSAERTGGSVSTLTIQRTQQEDSAVYLCASSLAGGYGQPQHFGDGTRLSIL.

The chain has TRBV3-1 and TRBJ1-6; D may be TRBD1 (5 bases). Deletions cut 3 bases from V and 10 bases from J, with 13 bases between. Germline V gives CDR1 LGHDT, CDR2 YNNKEL (reference sequence). This CDR3 has 14 residues. CDR3 nucleotide sequence: TGTGCCAGCAGCCAGTCCCAGGGAGCATCACCCCTCCACTTT. Translated, it gives CASSQSQGASPLHF.

This chain connects TRBV7-6 to TRBJ2-2, with 13 bases lining up with TRBD2. In germline, CDR1 is SGHVS, CDR2 FNYEAQ. The trim removed 10 bases at V and 4 bases at J, leaving 3 bases unmatched. The CDR3 runs 14 residues. The CDR3 DNA reads TGTGCCACAGGACTAGCGGGAGTCACCGGGGAGCTGTTTTTT. Its protein product is CATGLAGVTGELFF.

With respect to this clonotype: Its ends do not fully match the called genes, so a read error is possible. CDR3 sequence: CANSLGSGEQYF. The CDR3 DNA follows: TGTGCCAACAGTTTGGGCAGCGGTGAGCAGTACTTC. The J gene is TRBJ2-7, the V gene TRBV28; weak D call: TRBD2 (5 bases). Germline V lookup: CDR1 MDHEN, CDR2 SYDVKM. The CDR3 is made up of 12 amino acids.